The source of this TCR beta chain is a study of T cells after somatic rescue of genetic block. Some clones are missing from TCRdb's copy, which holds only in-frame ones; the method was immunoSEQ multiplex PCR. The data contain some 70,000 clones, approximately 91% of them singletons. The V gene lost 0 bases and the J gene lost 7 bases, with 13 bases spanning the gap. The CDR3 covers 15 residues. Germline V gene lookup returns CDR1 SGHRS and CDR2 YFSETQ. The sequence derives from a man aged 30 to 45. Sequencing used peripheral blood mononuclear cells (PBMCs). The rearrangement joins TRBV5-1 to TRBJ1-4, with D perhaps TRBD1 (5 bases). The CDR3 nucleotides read TGCGCCAGCAGCTTGGATCGCAGTAGGGGTGAAAAACTGTTTTTT. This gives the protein CASSLDRSRGEKLFF.